This is a list of T cell receptor beta chains from one sample in a study of tumor-infiltrating lymphocytes in oesophageal squamous cell carcinoma. TCRdb processed the PCR reads anew with MiXCR; each CDR3 protein has one entry. The sample comprises some 16,000 distinct CDR3 sequences, 53% of which are singletons, and about a fifth rests with the top ten. The sample comprised esophageal tumor tissue. All receptors derive from a male donor with esophageal squamous cell carcinoma. The CDR3 runs from the conserved cysteine through the conserved F or W. D genes are given only for firm matches. Some rows have no size entry. The others give once, few or many, or a class for an expanded clone.

D gene	clone size	V gene	J gene	CDR3 DNA	CDR3 protein
NA	NA	TRBV7-6	TRBJ2-7	TGTGCCAGCAGCTTCGGAACAGGGAGGGTCAGCGAGCAGTACTTC	CASSFGTGRVSEQYF
TRBD1	many	TRBV11-2	TRBJ1-1	TGTGCCAGCAGGGTACGGGACAGGAGCTCATCGGAAGCTTTCTTT	CASRVRDRSSSEAFF
TRBD1	NA	TRBV12-3/TRBV12-4	TRBJ2-1	TGTGCCAGCAGTTCCGGGACAGGGGACAATGAGCAGTTCTTC	CASSSGTGDNEQFF
TRBD1	NA	TRBV19	TRBJ2-7	TGTGCCAGTAGCGACAGGGCCGGAGCCTCCTACGAGCAGTACTTC	CASSDRAGASYEQYF
TRBD2	NA	TRBV18	TRBJ2-7	TGTGCCAGCTCACCGACTAGCGGGAGAGCTTACGAGCAGTACTTC	CASSPTSGRAYEQYF
TRBD2	NA	TRBV28	TRBJ2-7	TGTGCCAGCAGTCCTCCCCTTCCGAGGAGCGGGAAGCTCTACGAGCAGTACTTC	CASSPPLPRSGKLYEQYF
NA	NA	TRBV7-6	TRBJ2-1	TGTGCCAGCAGCTTAGTATCCAGCTCCTACAATGAGCAGTTCTTC	CASSLVSSSYNEQFF
TRBD2	NA	TRBV6-1	TRBJ2-3	TGTGCCAGCAGTTTCAACGGACTAGCGGGGGGTACAGATACGCAGTATTTT	CASSFNGLAGGTDTQYF
TRBD1	medium-sized	TRBV7-9	TRBJ2-7	TGTGCCAGCAGCTCCCGACAGGGGAGTTCCTACAATGAGCAGTACTTC	CASSSRQGSSYNEQYF
NA	NA	TRBV7-4	TRBJ2-1	TGTGCCAGCAGCTCTTTACAGGGTTACAATGAGCAGTTCTTC	CASSSLQGYNEQFF
TRBD2	many	TRBV9	TRBJ2-3	TGTGCCAGCAGCGTAGACATGAGGGGCGGGGGAGATACGCAGTATTTT	CASSVDMRGGGDTQYF
NA	NA	TRBV28	TRBJ2-7	TGTGCCAGCCAGGAAGGGGGGGCCTTCTCCTACGAGCAGTACTTC	CASQEGGAFSYEQYF
NA	NA	TRBV7-2	TRBJ2-5	TGTGCCAGCAGCCAAGACAGAGGAGAGACCCAGTACTTC	CASSQDRGETQYF
NA	few	TRBV25-1	TRBJ2-2	TGTGCCAGCACCAGGGGGAACACCGGGGAGCTGTTTTTT	CASTRGNTGELFF
TRBD2	NA	TRBV7-9	TRBJ2-2	TGTGCCAGCAGCTTCGGACTAGCGGGAGGAAGCACCGGGGAGCTGTTTTTT	CASSFGLAGGSTGELFF
NA	few	TRBV12-3/TRBV12-4	TRBJ2-4	TGTGCCAGCAGTTTAATGGGGGGAAACATTCAGTACTTC	CASSLMGGNIQYF